Below, 11 T cell receptor beta chains from the same sample are listed, as sequenced in a study of Graves' ophthalmopathy and Graves' hyperthyroidism. The study amplified TCR beta CDR3 regions using RNA transcripts. HTBI primers were employed in first-round RT-PCR, then a second-round multiplex PCR followed. TCRdb reprocessed the multiplex PCR reads via MiXCR and lists one record per CDR3 protein. The sample shows around 1,000,000 distinct CDR3 sequences, approximately 35% of them seen only once. Source material: peripheral blood or thyroid tissue (not recorded which). Receptor source: an adult man with Graves' hyperthyroidism.

Remarks on this clonotype: Just one base apart from a much larger clone, this may be a read error. The chain uses TRBV20-1 and TRBJ1-6, with 9 bases aligning to TRBD1. The germline V gene has CDR1 DFQATT and CDR2 SNEGSKA (reference sequence). The V segment lost 0 bases and the J segment 8 bases; nucleotides outside the gene matches: 11. The CDR3 covers 17 residues. The CDR3 DNA reads as TGCAGTGCTAGAGATCAAGGACAGGGGACTAATTATTCACCCCTCCACTTT. Translation gives CSARDQGQGTNYSPLHF.

This clonotype was found many times. This chain connects TRBV20-1 to TRBJ2-2; 7 positions match TRBD2. Per germline, CDR1 DFQATT and CDR2 SNEGSKA (reference sequence). CDR3 length: 14 amino acids. Trimming cost V 7 bases and J 1 base; bases outside gene matches: 6. CDR3 bases: TGCAGTGGAACTAGCGTATTGAACACCGGGGAGCTGTTTTTT. Translated, it gives CSGTSVLNTGELFF.

This clonotype was detected only a few times. The rearrangement links TRBV6-5 to TRBJ2-7; D unresolved. Trimming removed 0 bases at V and 2 bases at J, with 8 bases between. CDR1 is MNHEY, CDR2 SVGAGI, per germline. The CDR3 contains 14 residues. The chain's CDR3 is CASSYSPETYEQYF. The CDR3 nucleotides are TGTGCCAGCAGTTACTCTCCAGAAACCTACGAGCAGTACTTC.

This clonotype was found once. V usage is TRBV20-1 and J usage is TRBJ1-5; no firm D call. The V end was cut by 6 bases, the J end by 11 bases, with 20 bases between. There are 13 residues in the CDR3. Germline V gives CDR1 DFQATT, CDR2 SNEGSKA (reference sequence). The DNA of the CDR3 is TGCAGTGCCCATACAGCGACCCAAGAGACCCAGCATTTT. This translates into CSAHTATQETQHF.

With respect to this clonotype: A much bigger clone sits one base away, suggesting this may be a read error. J is TRBJ1-1 and V is TRBV29-1; 7 bases fit TRBD1. V was clipped by 5 bases and J by 4 bases; unmatched bases: 10. The CDR3 spans 14 residues. From germline, CDR1 is SQVTM and CDR2 ANQGSEA. The DNA of the CDR3 is TGCAGCGTTTTTCGACAGGGAACAATCACTGAAGCTTTCTTT. This gives the protein CSVFRQGTITEAFF.

This clonotype was seen a few times. CDR3 loop: CSAGQTPLYSNQPQHF. The CDR3 nucleotides read TGCAGTGCTGGCCAGACGCCTCTTTATAGCAATCAGCCCCAGCATTTT. The genes are TRBV20-1 and TRBJ1-5; D not resolved. The CDR3 extends over 16 amino acids. Deletions cut 5 bases from V and 0 bases from J, with 17 bases between. In germline, CDR1 is DFQATT, CDR2 SNEGSKA (reference sequence).

The V and J genes are TRBV10-3 and TRBJ2-3; 12 nucleotides line up with TRBD2. The germline gives CDR1 ENHRY, CDR2 SYGVKD. The CDR3 is 14 residues long. The J segment lost 4 bases and the V segment lost 6 bases, leaving 2 bases of the junction unmatched. The CDR3 DNA sequence: TGTGCCATCAGCGGGACTAGCGGGCCAGATACGCAGTATTTT. It specifies CAISGTSGPDTQYF.

The rearrangement links TRBV7-9 to TRBJ1-4; D is undetermined. CDR3 length equals 12 residues. Trimming pared 5 bases from V and 6 bases from J, leaving 7 bases between. Germline loops: CDR1 SEHNR, CDR2 FQNEAQ (reference sequence). CDR3 DNA sequence: TGTGCCAGCAGCCACACGGATGAAAAACTGTTTTTT. This encodes CASSHTDEKLFF.

Note on this clonotype: A single base separates this from a much larger clone, so it may be a read error. The chain employs TRBV15 and TRBJ2-7; 8 bases map to TRBD1. The CDR3 length is 16 residues. Germline CDR1 LNHNV, CDR2 YYDKDF (reference sequence). This CDR3 reads CATSPELGQVAYGQYF. The CDR3 DNA reads TGTGCCACCAGTCCCGAGTTGGGACAGGTCGCCTACGGGCAGTACTTC.

There are many counts of this clonotype. V gene TRBV15 combines with J gene TRBJ2-5; perhaps D is TRBD1 or TRBD2 (6 bases each). CDR1 and CDR2 (germline): LNHNV, YYDKDF (reference sequence). This CDR3 has 16 residues. With 0 bases removed from V and 5 bases from J, the gap between germline ends came to 16 bases. This chain's CDR3 is CATSRDRTVRGETQYF. CDR3 nucleotide sequence: TGTGCCACCAGCAGAGATAGGACAGTTCGGGGGGAGACCCAGTACTTC.

This clonotype was seen a handful of times. The CDR3 sequence: CASSMQTGQETQYF. The DNA for the CDR3 is TGCGCCAGCAGCATGCAGACAGGCCAAGAGACCCAGTACTTC. This rearrangement joins TRBV4-1 to TRBJ2-5; D perhaps matches TRBD1 (6 bases). CDR3 length equals 14 residues. V was pared by 5 bases and J by 1 base, with 11 bases between. Per the germline V gene, CDR1 is MGHRA and CDR2 is YSYEKL.